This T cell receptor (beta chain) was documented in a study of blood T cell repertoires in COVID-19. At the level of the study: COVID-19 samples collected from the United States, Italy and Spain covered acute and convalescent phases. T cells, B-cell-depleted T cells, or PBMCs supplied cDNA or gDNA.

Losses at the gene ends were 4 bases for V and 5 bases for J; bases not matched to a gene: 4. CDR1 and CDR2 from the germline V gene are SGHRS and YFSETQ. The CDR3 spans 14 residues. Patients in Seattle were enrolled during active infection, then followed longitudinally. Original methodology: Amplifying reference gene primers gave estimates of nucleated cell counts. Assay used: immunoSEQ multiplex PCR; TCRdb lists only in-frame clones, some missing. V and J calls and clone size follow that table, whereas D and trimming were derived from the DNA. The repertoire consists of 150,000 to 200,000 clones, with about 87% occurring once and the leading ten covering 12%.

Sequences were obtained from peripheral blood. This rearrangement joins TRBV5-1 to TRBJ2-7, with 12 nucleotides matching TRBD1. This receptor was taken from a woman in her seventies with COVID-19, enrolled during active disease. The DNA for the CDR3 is TGCGCCAGCAGCATCGGGACAGGGGGCGACGAGCAGTACTTC. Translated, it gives CASSIGTGGDEQYF.